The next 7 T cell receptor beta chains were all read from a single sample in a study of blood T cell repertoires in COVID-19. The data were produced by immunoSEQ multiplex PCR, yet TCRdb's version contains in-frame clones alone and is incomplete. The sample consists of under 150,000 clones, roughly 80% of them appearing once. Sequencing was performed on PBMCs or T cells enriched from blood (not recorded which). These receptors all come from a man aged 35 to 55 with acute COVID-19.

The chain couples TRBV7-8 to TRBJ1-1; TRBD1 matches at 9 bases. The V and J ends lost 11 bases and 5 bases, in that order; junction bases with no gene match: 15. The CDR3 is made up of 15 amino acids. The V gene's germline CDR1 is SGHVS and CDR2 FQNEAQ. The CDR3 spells CASTGGPNRGTEAFF. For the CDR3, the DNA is TGTGCCTCGACAGGGGGGCCGAATCGGGGGACTGAAGCTTTCTTT. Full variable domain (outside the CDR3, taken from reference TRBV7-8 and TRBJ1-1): GAGVSQSPRYKVAKRGQDVALRCDPISGHVSLFWYQQALGQGPEFLTYFQNEAQLDKSGLPSDRFFAERPEGSVSTLKIQRTQQEDSAVYLCASTGGPNRGTEAFFGQGTRLTVV.

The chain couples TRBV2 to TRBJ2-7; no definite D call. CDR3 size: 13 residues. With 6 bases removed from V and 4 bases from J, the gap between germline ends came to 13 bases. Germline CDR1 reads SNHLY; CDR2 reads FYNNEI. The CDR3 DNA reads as TGTGCCAGCAGGGGCTGGGCCTATTACGAGCAGTACTTC. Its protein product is CASRGWAYYEQYF.

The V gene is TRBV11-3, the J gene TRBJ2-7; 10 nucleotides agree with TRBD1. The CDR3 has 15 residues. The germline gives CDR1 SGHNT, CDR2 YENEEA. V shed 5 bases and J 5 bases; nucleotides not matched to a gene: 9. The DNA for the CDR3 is TGTGCCAGCAGCGCTTCCGGGACAGGGGCAGACGAGCAGTACTTC. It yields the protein CASSASGTGADEQYF. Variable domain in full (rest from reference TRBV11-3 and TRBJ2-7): EAGVVQSPRYKIIEKKQPVAFWCNPISGHNTLYWYLQNLGQGPELLIRYENEEAVDDSQLPKDRFSAERLKGVDSTLKIQPAELGDSAVYLCASSASGTGADEQYFGPGTRLTVT.

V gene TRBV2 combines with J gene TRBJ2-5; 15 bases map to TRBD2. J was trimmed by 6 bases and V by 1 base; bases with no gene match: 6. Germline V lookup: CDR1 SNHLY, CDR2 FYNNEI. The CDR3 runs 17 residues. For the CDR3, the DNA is TGTGCCAGCAGTGAAGGGACTAGCGGGAGGGCCGGGAAGACCCAGTACTTC. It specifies CASSEGTSGRAGKTQYF.

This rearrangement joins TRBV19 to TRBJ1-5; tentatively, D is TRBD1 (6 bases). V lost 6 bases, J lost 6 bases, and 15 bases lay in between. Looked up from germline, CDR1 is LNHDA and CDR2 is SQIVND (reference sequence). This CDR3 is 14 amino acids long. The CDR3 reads CASSPDFRGQPQHF. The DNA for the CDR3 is TGTGCCAGTAGCCCGGACTTCAGGGGTCAGCCCCAGCATTTT. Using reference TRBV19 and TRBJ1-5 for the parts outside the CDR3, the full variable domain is DGGITQSPKYLFRKEGQNVTLSCEQNLNHDAMYWYRQDPGQGLRLIYYSQIVNDFQKGDIAEGYSVSREKKESFPLTVTSAQKNPTAFYLCASSPDFRGQPQHFGDGTRLSIL.

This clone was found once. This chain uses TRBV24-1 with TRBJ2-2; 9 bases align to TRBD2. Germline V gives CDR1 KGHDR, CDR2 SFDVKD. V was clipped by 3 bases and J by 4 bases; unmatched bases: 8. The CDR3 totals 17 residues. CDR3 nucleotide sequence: TGTGCCACCAGTGATCCGATAGCGGGAGAGGGCACCGGGGAGCTGTTTTTT. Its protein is CATSDPIAGEGTGELFF.

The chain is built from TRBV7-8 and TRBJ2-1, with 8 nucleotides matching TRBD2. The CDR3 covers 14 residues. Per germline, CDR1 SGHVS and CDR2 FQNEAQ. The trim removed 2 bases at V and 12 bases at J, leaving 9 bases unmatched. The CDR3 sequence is CASSLPVSGGVQFF. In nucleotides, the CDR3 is TGTGCCAGCAGCTTACCCGTTTCGGGGGGGGTGCAGTTCTTC.